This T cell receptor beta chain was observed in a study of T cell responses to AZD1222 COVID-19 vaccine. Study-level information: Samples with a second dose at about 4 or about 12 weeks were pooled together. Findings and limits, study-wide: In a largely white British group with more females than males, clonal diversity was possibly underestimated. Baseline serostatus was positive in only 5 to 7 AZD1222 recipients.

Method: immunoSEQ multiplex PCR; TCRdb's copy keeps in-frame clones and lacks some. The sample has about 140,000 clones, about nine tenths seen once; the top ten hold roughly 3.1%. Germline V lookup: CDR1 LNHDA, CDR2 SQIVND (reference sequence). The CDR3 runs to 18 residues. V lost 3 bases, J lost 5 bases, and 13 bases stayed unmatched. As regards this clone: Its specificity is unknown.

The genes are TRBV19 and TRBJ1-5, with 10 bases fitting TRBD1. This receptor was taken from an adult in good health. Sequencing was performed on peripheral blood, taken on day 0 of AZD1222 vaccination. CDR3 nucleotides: TGTGCCAGTAGTATCTTCCTAGGGGGACAGGGGTTCTATCAGCCCCAGCATTTT. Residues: CASSIFLGGQGFYQPQHF.